This T cell receptor (beta chain) was identified during a study of T cell repertoires in cytomegalovirus infection. At the level of the study: CMV epitopes that were recently identified and HLA-C-restricted were used alongside well-studied HLA-B-restricted ones. From public TCR beta signatures came an indication of both CMV infection and matching HLA type. Study-level findings and limits: Cumulative frequency (of public TCR beta family members) identified carriers of CMV plus the relevant HLA. Across the ex vivo response, the dominant clonotypes were HLA-C-restricted CMV-specific TCR beta clonotypes.

The CDR3 extends over 14 amino acids. Per germline, CDR1 MDHEN and CDR2 SYDVKM. The V end lost 1 base, the J end lost 4 bases, and 8 bases lay between the germline ends. TCRdb passed the reads through MiXCR, listing each CDR3 protein once. Of about 470,000 distinct CDR3 sequences listed, roughly 42% were seen once; the top ten hold about 41%. A remark on this clonotype: Antigen specificity is unknown.

The receptor comes from a human donor in good health (CMV status not recorded). Some clones in this sample may be carry-over from other donors' samples. J is TRBJ2-1 and V is TRBV28; no reliable D call. This specimen consisted of cultured PBMCs, obtained from culture after CMV antigen stimulation. CDR3: CASSLLLGYNEQFF. CDR3 coding DNA: TGTGCCAGCAGTTTATTGTTGGGTTACAATGAGCAGTTCTTC.